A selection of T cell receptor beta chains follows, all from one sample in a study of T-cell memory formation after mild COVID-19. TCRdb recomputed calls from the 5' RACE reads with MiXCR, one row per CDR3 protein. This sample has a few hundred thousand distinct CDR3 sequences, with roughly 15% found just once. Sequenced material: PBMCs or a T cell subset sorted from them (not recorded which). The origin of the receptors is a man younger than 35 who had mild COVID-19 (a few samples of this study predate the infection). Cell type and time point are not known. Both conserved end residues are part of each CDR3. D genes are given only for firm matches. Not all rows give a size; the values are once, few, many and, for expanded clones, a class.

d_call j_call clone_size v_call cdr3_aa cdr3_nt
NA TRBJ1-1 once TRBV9 CASSALEGDTEAFF TGTGCCAGCAGCGCCCTGGAGGGGGACACTGAAGCTTTCTTT
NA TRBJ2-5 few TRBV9 CASSVGIVVGTQETQYF TGTGCCAGCAGCGTAGGGATCGTGGTGGGGACCCAAGAGACCCAGTACTTC
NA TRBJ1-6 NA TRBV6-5 CASTIGTSSPLHF TGTGCCAGCACCATAGGTACGAGTTCACCCCTCCACTTT
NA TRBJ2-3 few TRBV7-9 CASSSQSDTQYF TGTGCCAGCAGCTCTCAATCTGATACGCAGTATTTT
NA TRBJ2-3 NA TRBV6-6 CASSPDRLTQYF TGTGCCAGCAGTCCCGACAGACTGACGCAGTATTTT
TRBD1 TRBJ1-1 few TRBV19 CASSMDREAEAFF TGTGCCAGTAGTATGGACAGGGAGGCTGAAGCTTTCTTT
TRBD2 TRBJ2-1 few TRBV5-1 CASSQGLAGGVSDEQFF TGCGCCAGCAGCCAGGGACTAGCGGGGGGCGTATCCGATGAGCAGTTCTTC
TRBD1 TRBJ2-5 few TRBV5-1 CASSLLDRGREETQYF TGCGCCAGCAGCTTGTTGGACAGGGGGCGCGAGGAGACCCAGTACTTC
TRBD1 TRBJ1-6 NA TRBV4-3 CASSHWDSHSPLHF TGCGCCAGCAGCCACTGGGACAGCCATTCACCCCTCCACTTT
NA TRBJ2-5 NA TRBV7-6 CASSLPGFGETQYF TGTGCCAGCAGCCTCCCCGGGTTTGGAGAGACCCAGTACTTC
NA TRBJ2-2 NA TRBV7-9 CASSRDGRNTGELFF TGTGCCAGCAGCCGGGACGGTCGGAACACCGGGGAGCTGTTTTTT
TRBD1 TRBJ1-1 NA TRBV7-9 CASSFPGQASNTEAFF TGTGCCAGCAGCTTTCCGGGACAGGCGTCGAACACTGAAGCTTTCTTT
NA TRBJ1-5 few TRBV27 CASSLAGTGGSNQPQHF TGTGCCAGCAGTTTGGCCGGGACGGGGGGGAGCAATCAGCCCCAGCATTTT
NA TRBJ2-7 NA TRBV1 CTSSLLTYEQYF TGCACCAGCAGCCTTCTCACCTACGAGCAGTACTTC
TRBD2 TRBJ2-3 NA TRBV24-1 CATSDGSGGTDTQYF TGTGCCACCAGTGATGGTAGCGGGGGCACAGATACGCAGTATTTT
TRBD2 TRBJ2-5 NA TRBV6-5 CASRTSGGVQETQYF TGTGCCAGCAGAACTAGCGGGGGGGTCCAAGAGACCCAGTACTTC
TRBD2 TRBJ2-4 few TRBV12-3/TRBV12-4 CASSFGLGDIQYF TGTGCCAGCAGTTTTGGACTAGGTGACATTCAGTACTTC
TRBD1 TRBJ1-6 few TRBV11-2 CASSRPGQGSPLHF TGTGCCAGCAGCCGACCGGGACAGGGCTCACCCCTCCACTTT
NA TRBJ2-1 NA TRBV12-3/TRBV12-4 CASRLGGEQFF TGTGCCAGTCGCTTGGGAGGTGAGCAGTTCTTC
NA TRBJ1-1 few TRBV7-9 CASSLETAAEAFF TGTGCCAGCAGCCTGGAGACAGCGGCGGAAGCTTTCTTT
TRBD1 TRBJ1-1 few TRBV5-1 CASTYRQGGNTEAFF TGCGCCAGCACCTACCGCCAGGGGGGGAACACTGAAGCTTTCTTT
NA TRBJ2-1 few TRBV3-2 CASSRPGLAGGHGNEQFF TGTGCCAGCAGCAGACCGGGACTAGCGGGGGGGCATGGTAATGAGCAGTTCTTC
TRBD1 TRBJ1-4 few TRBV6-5 CASSQGEATNEKLFF TGTGCCAGCAGTCAGGGGGAAGCAACTAATGAAAAACTGTTTTTT
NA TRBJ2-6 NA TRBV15 CATSRAGSGANVLTF TGTGCCACCAGCAGGGCAGGGAGCGGGGCCAACGTCCTGACTTTC
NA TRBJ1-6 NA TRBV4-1 CASSQDPGRASPLHF TGCGCCAGCAGCCAAGATCCGGGCAGGGCCTCACCCCTCCACTTT
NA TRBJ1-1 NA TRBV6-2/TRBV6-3 CASREPPGSEAFF TGTGCCAGCAGGGAACCGCCAGGGAGTGAAGCTTTCTTT
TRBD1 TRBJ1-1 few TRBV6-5 CASSYSGQGSTEAFF TGTGCCAGCAGTTACTCCGGACAGGGGAGCACTGAAGCTTTCTTT
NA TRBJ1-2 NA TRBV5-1 CTSSLDAANYGYTF TGCACCAGCAGCTTGGATGCAGCTAACTATGGCTACACCTTC
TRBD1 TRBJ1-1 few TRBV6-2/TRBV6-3 CASSLPTGVTTEAFF TGTGCCAGCAGTCTCCCCACAGGGGTCACCACTGAAGCTTTCTTT
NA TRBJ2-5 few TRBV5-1 CASSSNSEETQYF TGCGCCAGCAGCTCGAACTCGGAAGAGACCCAGTACTTC
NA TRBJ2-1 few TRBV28 CASRQLNEQFF TGTGCCAGCCGACAATTGAATGAGCAGTTCTTC
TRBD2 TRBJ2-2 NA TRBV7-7 CASSSGGAFTGELFF TGTGCCAGCAGCTCCGGGGGGGCCTTCACCGGGGAGCTGTTTTTT
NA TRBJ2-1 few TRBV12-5 CASREGSHNEQFF TGTGCTAGTAGAGAGGGGAGCCACAATGAGCAGTTCTTC